This entry lists 18 T cell receptor beta chains sequenced from one sample in a study of cytomegalovirus exposure and HLA in healthy donors (dated by TCRdb to the late 2010s). The receptor library was made with the immunoSEQ multiplex PCR assay. A mixture of 60 forward primers for TCR Vbeta segments and 13 reverse primers for TCR Jbeta segments was used in the multiplex PCR. This is the immuneACCESS table as TCRdb keeps it, with only in-frame sequences that have V and J called. A part of the clones is gone; compared with another copy, unresolved V genes explain less than half, and the rest is unexplained. For this sample there are around 41,000 clones; around 56% appear just once. Clones ranked in the top ten supply under 6.5% of the sample. The sample consisted of PBMCs. The origin of the receptors is a man aged 55 to 69 in good health and CMV-seronegative.

The chain links TRBV15 to TRBJ2-5, with D maybe TRBD2 (7 bases). Germline-derived CDR1 and CDR2 are LNHNV and YYDKDF (reference sequence). V was pared by 3 bases and J by 3 bases, with 17 bases between. The CDR3 is 16 residues long. CDR3 coding DNA: TGTGCCACCAGCAGGGGGGCTAGCGGTCCGAAAGAGACCCAGTACTTC. Protein product: CATSRGASGPKETQYF.

This clone was seen once. The V gene is TRBV5-4, the J gene TRBJ2-2, with 13 positions matching TRBD2. The CDR3 runs to 16 residues. CDR1 SGHNT and CDR2 YYREEE come from the germline V gene (reference sequence). With 4 bases clipped from V and 4 bases from J, the junction kept 4 bases outside the gene matches. The CDR3 is CASSPGTSGVTGELFF. The DNA of the CDR3 is TGTGCCAGCAGCCCCGGGACTAGCGGGGTCACCGGGGAGCTGTTTTTT.

The rearrangement joins TRBV18 to TRBJ1-1; D is unresolved. V gave up 2 bases and J gave up 0 bases, with 10 bases separating them. This CDR3 spans 15 amino acids. Germline CDR1 and CDR2: KGHSH and LQKENI. CDR3 amino acids: CASSPVISVNTEAFF. Here the CDR3 DNA reads TGTGCCAGCTCACCAGTTATATCAGTGAACACTGAAGCTTTCTTT.

This chain uses TRBV9 with TRBJ2-1; TRBD1 matches at 7 bases. Germline V gene data show CDR1 as SGDLS and CDR2 as YYNGEE. The CDR3 covers 13 residues. Unmatched junction bases numbered 0, after V lost 3 bases and J lost 3 bases. CDR3 amino acids: CASSGDSYNEQFF. DNA for the CDR3: TGTGCCAGCAGCGGGGACAGCTACAATGAGCAGTTCTTC.

V and J are TRBV5-1 and TRBJ1-1; D possibly corresponds to TRBD1 (5 bases). V lost 4 bases to trimming and J lost 6 bases, with 16 bases between them. Per germline, CDR1 SGHRS and CDR2 YFSETQ. CDR3 length: 14 amino acids. CDR3 nucleotide sequence: TGCGCCAGCAGCCGGGGGGGAGGAGGGTCTGAAGCTTTCTTT. Its protein is CASSRGGGGSEAFF.

This clone is a singleton in its sample. The chain has TRBV6-5 and TRBJ2-6; TRBD2 is a possible D gene (5 bases). Germline loops: CDR1 MNHEY, CDR2 SVGAGI. Trimming removed 2 bases at V and 0 bases at J, with 8 bases between. The CDR3 has 16 amino acids. CDR3 in DNA: TGTGCCAGCAGTTACGAGGGCAGCTCTGGGGCCAACGTCCTGACTTTC. Amino acid sequence: CASSYEGSSGANVLTF.

This clone has a handful of counts. The chain is built from TRBV10-2 and TRBJ2-7; 9 nucleotides align to TRBD1. This CDR3 has 13 amino acids. Per germline, CDR1 WSHSY and CDR2 SAAADI. V trimming: 6 bases; J trimming: 2 bases; junction bases outside the gene matches: 2. The CDR3 loop reads CASRGTGTYEQYF. The DNA for the CDR3 is TGCGCCAGCAGGGGGACAGGGACCTACGAGCAGTACTTC.

This clone was counted between two and nine times. This chain uses TRBV30 with TRBJ2-7, with D possibly TRBD2 on 5 matching bases. The CDR3 loop spans 16 amino acids. The V and J ends lost 7 bases and 1 base respectively, with 23 bases between them. Germline CDR1 and CDR2: GTSNPN and SVGIG (reference sequence). This CDR3 reads CALEDVATGKSYEQYF. DNA of the CDR3: TGTGCCTTGGAAGATGTAGCGACCGGGAAGTCCTACGAGCAGTACTTC.

The chain recombines TRBV7-9 with TRBJ1-3; D uncertain. V was trimmed by 11 bases and J by 0 bases, leaving 11 bases between them. There are 13 residues in the CDR3. Germline values: CDR1 SEHNR, CDR2 FQNEAQ (reference sequence). CDR3 in DNA: TGTGCCGGCGGAAGGAACTCTGGAAACACCATATATTTT. It is translated as CAGGRNSGNTIYF.

This sequence joins TRBV10-2 and TRBJ2-1, with D possibly being TRBD2 (6 bases). The germline V and J ends were trimmed by 5 bases and 0 bases, with 11 bases remaining between them. The CDR3 contains 15 residues. Germline CDR1 and CDR2: WSHSY and SAAADI. The CDR3 protein is CASSPQAGSYNEQFF. The CDR3 bases are TGCGCCAGCAGTCCTCAAGCGGGCTCCTACAATGAGCAGTTCTTC.

This clone was seen only once. The rearrangement joins TRBV15 to TRBJ1-5; D unresolved. The CDR3 extends over 13 amino acids. V dropped 8 bases and J dropped 8 bases, with 16 bases sitting between them. CDR1 and CDR2 from the germline V gene are LNHNV and YYDKDF (reference sequence). The CDR3 reads CATGGRALEPQHF. For the CDR3, the DNA is TGTGCCACCGGTGGGAGGGCCTTGGAGCCCCAGCATTTT.

At least ten counts were recorded for this clone. This chain connects TRBV6-1 to TRBJ1-3, with TRBD1 matching over 7 bases. Germline CDR1 and CDR2: MNHNS and SASEGT. The CDR3 sequence is 17 residues long. V was clipped by 1 base and J by 4 bases; unmatched bases: 10. For the CDR3, the DNA is TGTGCCAGCAGTGAAGTCCTCCTCCTACAGGGGGGAAACACCATATATTTT. Translation gives CASSEVLLLQGGNTIYF.

This clone was seen a handful of times. The chain carries TRBV5-8 and TRBJ1-1; D gene ambiguous. This CDR3 has 13 amino acids. Trimming took off 3 bases at V and 0 bases at J, with 6 bases between the two ends. Germline lookup yields CDR1 SGHTS and CDR2 YDEGEE. The DNA for the CDR3 is TGTGCCAGCAGCTCGGGGATGAACACTGAAGCTTTCTTT. Translated, it gives CASSSGMNTEAFF.

The chain employs TRBV5-4 and TRBJ2-7; 9 bases line up with TRBD2. Germline assignment: CDR1 SGHNT and CDR2 YYREEE (reference sequence). Trimming cost V 2 bases and J 2 bases; bases outside gene matches: 8. The CDR3 runs 16 residues. The DNA for the CDR3 is TGTGCCAGCAGCTTATCCGGGACTAGCAAGGCCTACGAGCAGTACTTC. It yields the protein CASSLSGTSKAYEQYF. Complete variable domain (other parts from reference TRBV5-4 and TRBJ2-7): ETGVTQSPTHLIKTRGQQVTLRCSSQSGHNTVSWYQQALGQGPQFIFQYYREEENGRGNFPPRFSGLQFPNYSSELNVNALELDDSALYLCASSLSGTSKAYEQYFGPGTRLTVT.

The genes are TRBV29-1 and TRBJ2-7; a weak D match, TRBD2 (5 bases). The V and J ends lost 4 bases and 3 bases respectively, with 10 bases between them. Germline CDR1 is SQVTM and CDR2 is ANQGSEA. This CDR3 is 12 amino acids long. The CDR3 spells CSVADSVYEQYF. CDR3 bases: TGCAGCGTTGCGGACTCCGTCTACGAGCAGTACTTC.

This chain joins TRBV5-8 and TRBJ1-2, with TRBD1 matching 7 bases. The CDR3 is made up of 16 amino acids. The germline gives CDR1 SGHTS, CDR2 YDEGEE. V gave up 0 bases and J gave up 2 bases; unmatched junction bases: 7. CDR3 DNA sequence: TGTGCCAGCAGCTTGGTGGGACAGAGACTCAACTATGGCTACACCTTC. Encoded protein: CASSLVGQRLNYGYTF.

CDR3 bases: TGTGCCAGCAGCGGTGGACAGTACAATCAGCCCCAGCATTTT. It yields the protein CASSGGQYNQPQHF. V usage is TRBV5-8 and J usage is TRBJ1-5; perhaps TRBD1 as D (6 bases). CDR1 is SGHTS and CDR2 is YDEGEE in the germline V gene. CDR3 length equals 14 residues. Trimming pared 4 bases from V and 3 bases from J, leaving 11 bases between.

V usage is TRBV5-1 and J usage is TRBJ1-2; 8 nucleotides align to TRBD1. V trimming: 3 bases; J trimming: 6 bases; junction bases outside the gene matches: 10. The CDR3 contains 15 residues. CDR1 SGHRS and CDR2 YFSETQ come from the germline V gene. The CDR3 DNA reads as TGCGCCAGCAGCTCGGCGAAGGACAGGGCCCATGGCTACACCTTC. Encoded protein: CASSSAKDRAHGYTF. Full variable domain (remainder filled in from reference TRBV5-1 and TRBJ1-2): KAGVTQTPRYLIKTRGQQVTLSCSPISGHRSVSWYQQTPGQGLQFLFEYFSETQRNKGNFPGRFSGRQFSNSRSEMNVSTLELGDSALYLCASSSAKDRAHGYTFGSGTRLTVV.